The clone carrying this T cell receptor beta chain has ten or more counts. Its specificity is not known. This record belongs to a study of neurological immune-mediated disorders. General study points: The study found no CDR3 amino acid sequences shared by expanded clones across subjects, suggesting private repertoires in all groups. In HTLV-1-associated myelopathy, TCR clonal expansion was greatest, whereas multiple sclerosis had the least, falling below healthy controls.

The cDNA came from 5'RACE with 10-nucleotide random UMIs. From 15-18 subjects, over 170 million TCR-beta sequences were obtained in each sequencing run. In TCRdb, the 5' RACE reads were re-called with MiXCR into one record per CDR3 protein. The sample contains some 10,000 distinct CDR3 sequences, around 21% of which appear only once. This TCR was sampled from a woman between 55 and 75 years old with HTLV-1-associated myelopathy (HAM/TSP). Specimen: CD8+ T cells from blood.

This CDR3 reads CASSSNEGGPPSVYGYTF. CDR3 in DNA: TGCGCCAGCAGCTCTAACGAGGGAGGGCCCCCATCTGTTTATGGCTACACCTTC. The rearrangement links TRBV5-1 to TRBJ1-2; D remains unclear. The CDR3 loop spans 18 amino acids. Germline V gene data show CDR1 as SGHRS and CDR2 as YFSETQ. V shed 3 bases and J shed 5 bases, with 26 bases lying between them.